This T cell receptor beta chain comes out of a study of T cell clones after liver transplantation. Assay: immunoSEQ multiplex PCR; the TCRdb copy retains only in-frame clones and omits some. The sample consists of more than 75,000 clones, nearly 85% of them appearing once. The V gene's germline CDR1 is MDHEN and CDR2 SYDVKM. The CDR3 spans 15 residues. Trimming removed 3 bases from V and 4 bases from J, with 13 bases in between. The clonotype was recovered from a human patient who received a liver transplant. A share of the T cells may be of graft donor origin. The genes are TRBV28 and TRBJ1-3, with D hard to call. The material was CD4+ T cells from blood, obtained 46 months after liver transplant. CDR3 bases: TGTGCCAGCAGTTTGTTGGTCGAACAGGGAAACACCATATATTTT. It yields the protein CASSLLVEQGNTIYF.